The present TCR beta chain was sequenced within a study of PD-1 blockade in classical Hodgkin lymphoma. As to time point: cycle 4 day 1 (C4D1), after less than 7 weeks of nivolumab. Each patient relapsed following autologous stem cell transplantation, and prior brentuximab vedotin exposure differed. Complete response, partial response or progressive disease constituted the best responses recorded. V lost 5 bases and J lost 0; bases outside the gene matches: 3. Per germline, CDR1 SGHTA and CDR2 FQGNSA. The CDR3 covers 14 residues. Study results and limitations: Factors driving the repertoire differences, possibly disease activity or prior therapy, remain undefined.

As regards this clone: The antigen remains undetermined.

TCRdb keeps only in-frame clones here, not all; method: immunoSEQ multiplex PCR. Of about 92,000 clones listed, about 83% were seen once; the top ten hold over 15%. J is TRBJ2-5 and V is TRBV7-2; 7 nucleotides align to TRBD2. This clonotype was sampled from a human donor with classical Hodgkin lymphoma. The specimen comprised peripheral blood mononuclear cells (PBMCs), sampled before the fourth cycle of nivolumab. The CDR3 sequence: CASSIGTNQETQYF. The CDR3 nucleotides are TGTGCCAGCAGCATAGGGACTAACCAAGAGACCCAGTACTTC.